The present entry profiles one TCR beta chain with its context. These data come from a study of blood T cell repertoires in COVID-19. Measured with immunoSEQ multiplex PCR; TCRdb has only the in-frame clones, and not every one. Found here are 200,000 to 300,000 clones, 65% to 90% of them singletons; the top ten hold approximately 2%. Germline CDR1 LGHNA, CDR2 YSLEER. Trimming cost V 2 bases and J 11 bases; bases outside gene matches: 14. The CDR3 sequence is 16 residues long. Sample: peripheral blood. The chain has TRBV4-3 and TRBJ2-1; 8 nucleotides align to TRBD2. This clonotype originated in a man aged 25 to 40 with active or convalescent COVID-19. CDR3 sequence reads: CASSQNTGTSTLQQFF. The CDR3 nucleotides are TGCGCCAGCAGCCAAAATACCGGGACTAGTACCTTACAGCAGTTCTTC.